Listed below are T cell receptor beta chains from one sample, sequenced in a study of blood T cells in healthy people across ages. TCRdb independently ran MiXCR on the 5' RACE reads; one entry per CDR3 protein. The repertoire holds around 500,000 distinct CDR3 sequences, with roughly 48% as singletons. Sequencing was performed on blood. These receptors all come from a man at least 80 years old in good health. Each CDR3 is given with its conserved first and last residue. D genes are given only for firm matches. Only part of the rows carry a size: once, few, many, or a class if the clone is expanded.

J gene | clone size | V gene | D gene | CDR3 length | CDR3 protein | CDR3 DNA
TRBJ1-5 | - | TRBV7-9 | - | 16 | CASIPSGGPKPQPQHF | TGTGCCAGCATACCCAGTGGGGGCCCCAAGCCTCAGCCCCAGCATTTT
TRBJ1-1 | many | TRBV6-6 | TRBD1 | 15 | CASSYWQGAGTEAFF | TGTGCCAGCAGTTACTGGCAGGGGGCTGGCACTGAAGCTTTCTTT
TRBJ2-5 | - | TRBV20-1 | TRBD2 | 17 | CSARSALAGEGQETQYF | TGCAGTGCTAGAAGCGCTCTAGCGGGAGAGGGCCAAGAGACCCAGTACTTC
TRBJ2-1 | - | TRBV7-2 | TRBD1 | 14 | CASSLAGGRKRQFF | TGTGCCAGCAGCTTAGCAGGGGGCCGGAAAAGGCAGTTCTTC
TRBJ1-1 | - | TRBV6-6 | - | 16 | CASSSSSARGNTEAFF | TGTGCCAGTAGCTCATCATCGGCTAGGGGGAACACTGAAGCTTTCTTT
TRBJ2-4 | many | TRBV6-5 | TRBD1 | 17 | CASSYTPGTGVKNIQYF | TGTGCCAGCAGTTACACTCCCGGGACAGGAGTCAAAAACATTCAGTACTTC
TRBJ2-5 | - | TRBV7-2 | - | 14 | CASSLAITEETQYF | TGTGCCAGCAGCTTAGCAATCACCGAAGAGACCCAGTACTTC
TRBJ2-7 | - | TRBV3-1 | - | 14 | CASSQPGRGKTWYF | TGTGCCAGCAGCCAGCCGGGACGGGGAAAAACGTGGTACTTC
TRBJ2-1 | - | TRBV9 | TRBD1 | 15 | CASSVPGGDYNEQFF | TGTGCCAGCAGCGTACCAGGGGGCGACTACAATGAGCAGTTCTTC
TRBJ2-7 | few | TRBV7-2 | - | 14 | CASTHSGGSYEQYF | TGTGCCAGCACCCATTCTGGGGGCTCCTACGAGCAGTACTTC
TRBJ1-2 | - | TRBV29-1 | - | 10 | CSVEEVGYTF | TGCAGCGTTGAGGAAGTTGGCTACACCTTC
TRBJ2-3 | - | TRBV12-3/TRBV12-4 | - | 13 | CASSPVLADTQYF | TGTGCCAGCAGCCCCGTCCTGGCCGATACGCAGTATTTT
TRBJ1-2 | - | TRBV20-1 | - | 16 | CSARDVEGRGESSYTF | TGCAGTGCTAGAGATGTAGAGGGTAGGGGAGAGTCGAGCTACACCTTC
TRBJ2-1 | few | TRBV20-1 | TRBD2 | 14 | CSAREGAGEDEQFF | TGCAGTGCTAGAGAAGGAGCGGGGGAGGATGAGCAGTTCTTC
TRBJ2-7 | - | TRBV11-1 | TRBD2 | 16 | CASKLTGGSGAYEQYF | TGTGCCAGCAAGCTAACCGGCGGGAGTGGCGCCTACGAGCAGTACTTC
TRBJ2-2 | - | TRBV6-2/TRBV6-3 | TRBD1 | 15 | CASRTGTGNTGELFF | TGTGCCAGCAGAACCGGGACAGGCAACACCGGGGAGCTGTTTTTT
TRBJ1-6 | few | TRBV20-1 | TRBD1 | 16 | CSAAGTAGSYNSPLHF | TGCAGTGCTGCCGGGACAGCGGGCTCCTATAATTCACCCCTCCACTTT
TRBJ2-7 | - | TRBV29-1 | - | 13 | CSVKGGPIHEQYF | TGCAGCGTGAAAGGGGGGCCAATCCACGAGCAGTACTTC
TRBJ2-1 | - | TRBV4-2 | TRBD2 | 17 | CASGQGIAGGRGNEQFF | TGTGCCAGCGGCCAAGGAATCGCCGGCGGGAGGGGGAATGAGCAGTTCTTC
TRBJ2-7 | many | TRBV3-1 | - | 12 | CASSQATYEQYF | TGTGCCAGCAGCCAAGCTACCTACGAGCAGTACTTC
TRBJ2-7 | - | TRBV15 | TRBD2 | 16 | CATSRSRTSGSHEQYF | TGTGCCACCAGCAGATCACGGACTAGCGGGAGCCACGAGCAGTACTTC
TRBJ2-7 | - | TRBV21-1 | - | 19 | CASSKERLQGGPSAYEQYF | TGTGCCAGCAGCAAAGAACGGTTACAGGGGGGACCTTCAGCCTACGAGCAGTACTTC
TRBJ2-3 | few | TRBV20-1 | - | 11 | CRAANTDTQYF | TGCAGAGCGGCGAACACAGATACGCAGTATTTT
TRBJ1-5 | - | TRBV5-1 | - | 15 | CASSLAPGVNQPQHF | TGCGCCAGCAGCTTGGCTCCAGGGGTCAATCAGCCCCAGCATTTT
TRBJ1-4 | - | TRBV27 | - | 15 | CASSLSRGAGEKLFF | TGTGCCAGCAGTTTATCGCGGGGGGCAGGGGAAAAACTGTTTTTT
TRBJ1-2 | - | TRBV21-1 | - | 15 | CASTFMAGRHYGYTF | TGTGCCAGCACCTTTATGGCAGGACGGCACTATGGCTACACCTTC
TRBJ1-2 | - | TRBV20-1 | TRBD1 | 14 | CSARDGGTGIGYTF | TGCAGTGCTAGAGATGGAGGGACAGGGATCGGCTACACCTTC
TRBJ1-2 | - | TRBV7-2 | TRBD1 | 15 | CASSLEGDSSYGYTF | TGTGCCAGCAGCTTAGAAGGGGACAGTAGCTATGGCTACACCTTC